Below, 28 T cell receptor beta chains from the same sample are listed, as sequenced in a study of Graves' ophthalmopathy and Graves' hyperthyroidism. Using RNA transcripts, the TCR beta CDR3 regions were amplified. Second-round multiplex PCR came after a first-round RT-PCR that employed HTBI primers. Using its own MiXCR run on the multiplex PCR reads, TCRdb lists one record per CDR3 protein. The sample lists over a million distinct CDR3 sequences; less than 45% were seen once. The sample consisted of peripheral blood or thyroid tissue (not recorded which). These receptors came from an adult man with Graves' hyperthyroidism.

The rearrangement uses TRBV7-9 and TRBJ1-3; 7 nucleotides agree with TRBD1. This CDR3 is 16 amino acids long. CDR1 and CDR2 from the germline V gene are SEHNR and FQNEAQ (reference sequence). The ends lost 5 bases at V and 4 bases at J; junction bases unmatched: 11. The DNA for the CDR3 is TGTGCCAGCAGCCGAACCTCGACAGGGAGCGGAAACACCATATATTTT. This gives the protein CASSRTSTGSGNTIYF.

This clonotype was counted between two and nine times. The gene calls are TRBV2 and TRBJ1-5; tentative D call: TRBD1 (5 bases). Germline loops: CDR1 SNHLY, CDR2 FYNNEI. The CDR3 sequence is 15 residues long. The V and J ends lost 6 bases and 3 bases respectively, with 15 bases between them. This CDR3 reads CASRIRDGDNQPQHF. DNA for the CDR3: TGTGCCAGCAGAATCAGGGACGGGGACAATCAGCCCCAGCATTTT. Using reference TRBV2 and TRBJ1-5 for the parts outside the CDR3, the full variable domain is EPEVTQTPSHQVTQMGQEVILRCVPISNHLYFYWYRQILGQKVEFLVSFYNNEISEKSEIFDDQFSVERPDGSNFTLKIRSTKLEDSAMYFCASRIRDGDNQPQHFGDGTRLSIL.

This clonotype was observed a few times. The rearrangement links TRBV27 to TRBJ1-2; 8 positions match TRBD1. V shed 5 bases, J shed 5 bases, and the junction held 7 bases outside the gene matches. The CDR3 loop spans 14 amino acids. The germline V gene has CDR1 MNHEY and CDR2 SMNVEV (reference sequence). CDR3 amino acids: CASSRAGGKYGYTF. CDR3 coding DNA: TGTGCCAGCAGTCGGGCAGGGGGCAAATATGGCTACACCTTC.

This chain uses TRBV7-8 with TRBJ2-5; TRBD1 matches 9 bases. This CDR3 comprises 14 residues. The ends lost 6 bases at V and 5 bases at J; junction bases unmatched: 7. CDR1 and CDR2 (germline): SGHVS, FQNEAQ. The CDR3 nucleotides read TGTGCCAGCAGGTCTGGGACAGGGTGGGAGACCCAGTACTTC. It translates to CASRSGTGWETQYF. Supplemented by reference TRBV7-8 and TRBJ2-5, the full variable domain reads GAGVSQSPRYKVAKRGQDVALRCDPISGHVSLFWYQQALGQGPEFLTYFQNEAQLDKSGLPSDRFFAERPEGSVSTLKIQRTQQEDSAVYLCASRSGTGWETQYFGPGTRLLVL.

This clonotype was counted ten times or more. The rearrangement links TRBV19 to TRBJ1-5, with D unclear. The CDR3 sequence is 13 residues long. The V end was cut by 1 base, the J end by 6 bases, with 7 bases between. The germline V gene encodes CDR1 LNHDA and CDR2 SQIVND (reference sequence). CDR3 sequence: CASSIGPGQPQHF. CDR3 nucleotides: TGTGCCAGTAGTATAGGGCCCGGTCAGCCCCAGCATTTT.

This clonotype has a handful of counts. The genes are TRBV19 and TRBJ1-5; TRBD1 aligns across 9 bases. Germline CDR1 LNHDA, CDR2 SQIVND (reference sequence). The CDR3 has 15 amino acids. V was clipped by 6 bases and J by 3 bases; unmatched bases: 6. CDR3 nucleotides: TGTGCCAGTAGGTATGGGACAGGGAACAATCAGCCCCAGCATTTT. It specifies CASRYGTGNNQPQHF.

This clonotype was picked up a small number of times. The chain carries TRBV2 and TRBJ2-7, with D possibly TRBD1 on 5 matching bases. Trimming shortened V by 6 bases and J by 1 base, and 16 bases separated the two germline ends. This CDR3 contains 15 residues. Germline V lookup: CDR1 SNHLY, CDR2 FYNNEI. CDR3 sequence (DNA): TGTGCCAGCAGAACAGGCCTCGGAGCTTCCTACGAGCAGTACTTC. Translating gives CASRTGLGASYEQYF. Supplemented by reference TRBV2 and TRBJ2-7, the full variable domain reads EPEVTQTPSHQVTQMGQEVILRCVPISNHLYFYWYRQILGQKVEFLVSFYNNEISEKSEIFDDQFSVERPDGSNFTLKIRSTKLEDSAMYFCASRTGLGASYEQYFGPGTRLTVT.

This clonotype was found many times. The chain employs TRBV10-3 and TRBJ1-1; TRBD1 matches 9 bases. The CDR3 sequence is 14 residues long. CDR1 is ENHRY, CDR2 SYGVKD, per germline. V lost 5 bases to trimming and J lost 1 base; unmatched junction nucleotides: 2. As DNA, the CDR3 is TGTGCCATCAGTCCGGGACAGGGGAACACTGAAGCTTTCTTT. Protein product: CAISPGQGNTEAFF.

This clonotype was detected a few times. V is TRBV9 and J is TRBJ1-1, with a tentative D call TRBD1 (5 bases). The CDR3 runs 14 residues. The V gene's germline CDR1 is SGDLS and CDR2 YYNGEE. Trimming stripped 7 bases from V and 6 bases from J, with 19 bases between. CDR3 amino acids: CASGGGSRYAEAFF. The CDR3, as DNA: TGTGCCAGCGGGGGGGGGAGTAGGTACGCTGAAGCTTTCTTT.

The V and J genes are TRBV29-1 and TRBJ1-2; D possibly corresponds to TRBD1 (5 bases). The CDR3 contains 13 residues. Trimming cost V 3 bases and J 2 bases, with 10 bases left between them. The V gene's germline CDR1 is SQVTM and CDR2 ANQGSEA. The CDR3 spells CSVDSGANYGYTF. The CDR3, as DNA: TGCAGCGTTGATTCTGGGGCCAACTATGGCTACACCTTC. Complete variable domain (other parts from reference TRBV29-1 and TRBJ1-2): SAVISQKPSRDICQRGTSLTIQCQVDSQVTMMFWYRQQPGQSLTLIATANQGSEATYESGFVIDKFPISRPNLTFSTLTVSNMSPEDSSIYLCSVDSGANYGYTFGSGTRLTVV.

The chain carries TRBV6-4 and TRBJ2-3; no clear D. There are 14 residues in the CDR3. The germline V and J ends were trimmed by 4 bases and 5 bases, with 13 bases remaining between them. The V gene's germline CDR1 is MRHNA and CDR2 SNTAGT. The CDR3 DNA sequence: TGTGCCAGCAGTGTGAGTGTGGGCAGAGATACGCAGTATTTT. The encoded protein is CASSVSVGRDTQYF.

This clonotype was seen a few times. The rearrangement uses TRBV10-3 and TRBJ2-7, with D perhaps matching TRBD1 (5 bases). Germline V gene sequence: CDR1 ENHRY, CDR2 SYGVKD. V dropped 2 bases and J dropped 3 bases, with 11 bases sitting between them. This CDR3 comprises 14 residues. CDR3 DNA sequence: TGTGCCATCAGTGAGAGGGGAATTGGCTACGAGCAGTACTTC. This translates into CAISERGIGYEQYF.

The V call is TRBV6-6, the J call TRBJ1-5; maybe TRBD1 (5 bases). Germline V gene data show CDR1 as MNHNY and CDR2 as SVGAGI (reference sequence). The germline V and J ends were trimmed by 7 bases and 9 bases, with 13 bases remaining between them. The CDR3 consists of 12 residues. CDR3 coding DNA: TGTGCCAGCACGATCAACGGGGGGCCCCAGCATTTT. Protein product: CASTINGGPQHF.

A word on this clonotype: One end of the junction varies from germline; a read error may be responsible. This chain links TRBV5-4 with TRBJ1-5, with D unclear. The CDR3 covers 10 residues. The germline V gene has CDR1 SGHNT and CDR2 YYREEE (reference sequence). The CDR3 bases are TGCGCCAGCAGTAAGCAGCCCCAGCATTTT. This gives the protein CASSKQPQHF.

This clonotype was seen many times. CDR3 sequence: CASSLAEKLFF. The CDR3 bases are TGTGCCAGCAGCTTAGCTGAAAAACTGTTTTTT. The V gene is TRBV11-2, the J gene TRBJ1-4; D is undetermined. Germline lookup yields CDR1 SGHAT and CDR2 FQNNGV. This CDR3 spans 11 amino acids. The ends were cut back, 1 base at V and 7 bases at J, with 1 base in the middle.

A few counts support this clonotype. A read error may account for a junction end that differs from germline. This chain uses TRBV12-3 or TRBV12-4 with TRBJ2-7; unclear D gene. CDR3 length equals 13 residues. CDR3 nucleotides: TGTGCCAGCAGTTTAGCGCCCAGGAGTTGGTCGGACTTC. This gives the protein CASSLAPRSWSDF.

This sequence joins TRBV29-1 and TRBJ2-5; D remains unclear. From germline, CDR1 is SQVTM and CDR2 ANQGSEA. The CDR3 sequence is 13 residues long. The V gene lost 1 base and the J gene lost 5 bases, with 11 bases spanning the gap. The CDR3 region is CSVEVSSSETQYF. The CDR3 DNA sequence: TGCAGCGTTGAAGTTTCCTCGTCGGAGACCCAGTACTTC.

This clonotype was picked up a small number of times. The chain carries TRBV2 and TRBJ1-6; 7 bases are shared with TRBD1. This CDR3 is built from 15 residues. Losses at the gene ends were 5 bases for V and 7 bases for J; bases not matched to a gene: 8. CDR1 is SNHLY and CDR2 is FYNNEI in the germline V gene. This CDR3 reads CASSQRQGRNSPLHF. CDR3 nucleotides: TGTGCCAGCAGTCAACGACAGGGACGAAATTCACCCCTCCACTTT.

This clonotype was seen only a few times. The conserved phenylalanine or tryptophan normally closing the CDR3 is absent here, so this likely arose from a read error. It is unclear where the CDR3 begins or ends on the DNA, so no DNA is shown, and the CDR3 is as TCRdb lists it. The genes are TRBV7-2 and TRBJ2-7. The CDR3 contains 9 residues when both ends are counted. CDR1 is SGHTA, CDR2 FQGNSA, per germline. This chain's CDR3 is CASSLVGFS.

The chain is built from TRBV6-5 and TRBJ2-7, with a possible D match to TRBD1 (6 bases). The germline V gene has CDR1 MNHEY and CDR2 SVGAGI. This CDR3 comprises 16 residues. V shed 6 bases and J shed 3 bases, with 21 bases lying between them. The DNA of the CDR3 is TGTGCCAGCAGCTTGACAAACAGTGGGGGCTACTACGAGCAGTACTTC. Its protein product is CASSLTNSGGYYEQYF.

The genes are TRBV6-2 or TRBV6-3 and TRBJ1-6; the D is unclear. The CDR3 is made up of 10 amino acids. The germline V gene encodes CDR1 MNHEY and CDR2 SVGEGT. V was pared by 10 bases and J by 10 bases, with 8 bases between. The CDR3 DNA follows: TGTGCCAACTTAGAGTCACCCCTCCACTTT. This codes for CANLESPLHF.

This clonotype appeared once. This chain joins TRBV29-1 and TRBJ1-1, with D tentatively TRBD1 (6 bases). Germline V lookup: CDR1 SQVTM, CDR2 ANQGSEA. V was cut by 8 bases and J by 5 bases, with 12 bases left in between. This CDR3 spans 11 amino acids. The CDR3 DNA follows: TGCAGCTCGGACAGACATACTGAAGCTTTCTTT. Translation: CSSDRHTEAFF.

This clonotype was observed at least ten times. This chain uses TRBV12-3 or TRBV12-4 with TRBJ1-5; 7 nucleotides agree with TRBD1. V shed 6 bases, J shed 3 bases, and the junction held 5 bases outside the gene matches. CDR3 size: 14 residues. The CDR3 spells CASRATGDNQPQHF. CDR3 DNA: TGTGCCAGCAGGGCAACAGGGGACAATCAGCCCCAGCATTTT.

The chain links TRBV29-1 to TRBJ2-7; D gene unclear. Germline V gene sequence: CDR1 SQVTM, CDR2 ANQGSEA. The V end was cut by 8 bases, the J end by 3 bases, with 8 bases between. This CDR3 is 10 amino acids long. CDR3 sequence (DNA): TGCAGCTCCTACGGCTACGAGCAGTACTTC. This gives the protein CSSYGYEQYF.

This clonotype occurred a few times. The gene calls are TRBV12-3 or TRBV12-4 and TRBJ1-6, with TRBD1 matching 7 bases. The CDR3 runs to 14 residues. Unmatched junction bases numbered 7, after V lost 6 bases and J lost 8 bases. CDR3 in amino acids: CASRNRGGDSPLHF. The CDR3, as DNA: TGTGCCAGCAGAAACAGGGGCGGGGATTCACCCCTCCACTTT.

This clonotype has only a few counts. The chain couples TRBV12-3 or TRBV12-4 to TRBJ1-2; D remains unclear. This CDR3 spans 17 amino acids. The V gene lost 5 bases and the J gene lost 3 bases, with 22 bases spanning the gap. The DNA for the CDR3 is TGTGCCAGCAGTCCGAACCCCCATGGGCTTGGGTACTATGGCTACACCTTC. Its translation is CASSPNPHGLGYYGYTF.

The chain is built from TRBV5-1 and TRBJ1-2; D call uncertain. Trimming left V 5 bases short and J 2 bases short, with 10 bases between. Looked up from germline, CDR1 is SGHRS and CDR2 is YFSETQ. The CDR3 sequence is 13 residues long. The CDR3 loop is CASSDGRNYGYTF. For the CDR3, the DNA is TGCGCCAGCAGTGACGGACGGAACTATGGCTACACCTTC.

This clonotype was seen many times. The V gene is TRBV25-1, the J gene TRBJ2-2, with 8 bases fitting TRBD2. The CDR3 has 17 amino acids. From germline, CDR1 is MGHDK and CDR2 SYGVNS. Trimming took 4 bases from V and 5 from J; bases not matched to a gene: 12. CDR3: CASSGFVAGGLTGELFF. Here the CDR3 DNA reads TGTGCCAGCAGTGGCTTCGTGGCGGGAGGACTTACCGGGGAGCTGTTTTTT.